This T cell receptor (beta chain) was sequenced in a study of T cells in Graves' hyperthyroidism and ophthalmopathy. Study-wide findings and caveats: Ophthalmopathy, which appeared later, was predicted by the model a median approximately six months before onset.

Stable Graves' hyperthyroidism denoted no ophthalmopathy progression over 18 months. The source material, RNA transcripts, was used to amplify TCR beta CDR3 regions. TCR CDR3 underwent first-round RT-PCR with the HTBI primer set. MiXCR, run by TCRdb on the multiplex PCR reads, gives a single entry per CDR3 protein. The sample carries 650,000 to 700,000 distinct CDR3 sequences, approximately 15% recorded once. This clonotype was seen repeatedly, ten times or more. What it recognizes is unknown. This CDR3 contains 15 residues. With 3 bases removed from V and 4 bases from J, the gap between germline ends came to 14 bases. Germline lookup yields CDR1 MDHEN and CDR2 SYDVKM.

The sequencing sample was made of blood. The chain couples TRBV28 to TRBJ2-3, with D perhaps matching TRBD2 (6 bases). The sequence was obtained from a man between 50 and 59 years old with Graves' hyperthyroidism. As DNA, the CDR3 is TGTGCCAGCAGTTTTGACGGGAGTATTCCAGATACGCAGTATTTT. This translates into CASSFDGSIPDTQYF.